The clone carrying this T cell receptor (beta chain) showed up many times. Its antigen remains unknown. The germline gives CDR1 WSHSY, CDR2 SAAADI. The CDR3 covers 19 residues. The V and J ends lost 6 bases and 1 base, in that order; junction bases with no gene match: 16. This specimen comes from a study of T cell repertoires in cytomegalovirus infection. Regarding the study as a whole: In two of eight donors, the top clonotype was HLA-C-restricted CMV-specific. Identification of carriers of CMV plus the relevant HLA was performed using cumulative public TCR beta family frequency.

One entry per CDR3 protein, called by TCRdb with MiXCR from the reads. The top ten clones hold 11% to 15% of a sample with approximately 910,000 distinct CDR3 sequences, roughly 31% of them seen once. This specimen was cultured CD8+ T cells from PBMCs, taken from culture after CMV antigen stimulation. This chain connects TRBV10-2 to TRBJ1-4; 8 bases are shared with TRBD1. This TCR came from a human donor in good health (CMV status not recorded). Some clones in this sample may be carry-over from other donors' samples. The CDR3 nucleotides are TGCGCCAGCAGCCAAATGGGACAGGTCGCCCGTGGAACTAATGAAAAACTGTTTTTT. Translated: CASSQMGQVARGTNEKLFF.